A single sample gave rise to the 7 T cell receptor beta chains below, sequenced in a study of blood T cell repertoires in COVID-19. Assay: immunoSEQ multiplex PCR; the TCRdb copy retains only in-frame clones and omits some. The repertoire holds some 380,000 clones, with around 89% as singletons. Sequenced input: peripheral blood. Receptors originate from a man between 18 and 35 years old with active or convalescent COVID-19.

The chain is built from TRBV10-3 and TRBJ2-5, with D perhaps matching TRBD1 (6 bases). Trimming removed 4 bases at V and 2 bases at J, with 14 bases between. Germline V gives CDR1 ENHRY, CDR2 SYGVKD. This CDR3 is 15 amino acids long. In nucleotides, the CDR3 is TGTGCCATCAGTGGGCAGGGGACCCTTCAAGAGACCCAGTACTTC. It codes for CAISGQGTLQETQYF.

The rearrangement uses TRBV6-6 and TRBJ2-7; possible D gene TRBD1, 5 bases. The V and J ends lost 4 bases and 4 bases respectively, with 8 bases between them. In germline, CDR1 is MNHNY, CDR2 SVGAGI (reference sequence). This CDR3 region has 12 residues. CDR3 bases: TGTGCCAGCAGTTCCGACAGATACGAGCAGTACTTC. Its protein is CASSSDRYEQYF.

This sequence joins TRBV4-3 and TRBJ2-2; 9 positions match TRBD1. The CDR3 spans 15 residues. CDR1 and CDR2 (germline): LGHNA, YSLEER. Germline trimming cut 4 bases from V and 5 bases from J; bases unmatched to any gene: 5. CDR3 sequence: CASSPQGARTGELFF. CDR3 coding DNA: TGCGCCAGCAGCCCACAGGGGGCTCGGACCGGGGAGCTGTTTTTT.

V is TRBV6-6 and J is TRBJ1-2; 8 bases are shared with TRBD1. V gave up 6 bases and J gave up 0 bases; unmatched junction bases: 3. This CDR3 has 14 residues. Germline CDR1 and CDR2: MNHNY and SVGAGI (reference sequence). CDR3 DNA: TGTGCCAGCAGCCCGACAGGGGCTAACTATGGCTACACCTTC. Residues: CASSPTGANYGYTF.

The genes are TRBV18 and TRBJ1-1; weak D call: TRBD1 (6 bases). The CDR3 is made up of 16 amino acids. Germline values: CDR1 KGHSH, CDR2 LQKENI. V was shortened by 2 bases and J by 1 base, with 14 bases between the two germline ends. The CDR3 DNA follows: TGTGCCAGCTCACCAGCCAACAGGGTGCGGAACACTGAAGCTTTCTTT. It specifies CASSPANRVRNTEAFF.

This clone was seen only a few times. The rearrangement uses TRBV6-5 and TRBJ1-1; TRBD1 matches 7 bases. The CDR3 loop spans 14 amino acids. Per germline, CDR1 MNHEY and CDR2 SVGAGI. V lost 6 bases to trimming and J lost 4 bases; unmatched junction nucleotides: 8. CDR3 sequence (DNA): TGTGCCAGCAGATTCGACAGGGCTGGCACTGAAGCTTTCTTT. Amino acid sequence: CASRFDRAGTEAFF.

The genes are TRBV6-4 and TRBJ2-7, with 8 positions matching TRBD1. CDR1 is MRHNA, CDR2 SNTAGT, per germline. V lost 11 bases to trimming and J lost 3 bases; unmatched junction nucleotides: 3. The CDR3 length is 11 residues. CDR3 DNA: TGTGCCCGCGACAGGGGCTACGAGCAGTACTTC. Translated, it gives CARDRGYEQYF.